Below are 15 T cell receptor beta chains sequenced from a single sample in a study of identical twins. TCRdb ran MiXCR on the 5' RACE reads and lists one entry per CDR3 protein. The sample has 350,000 to 400,000 distinct CDR3 sequences, roughly 9% seen once. The specimen sequenced was naive T cells sorted from blood. Receptors originate from a woman between 50 and 59 years old in good health.

The table lists this clonotype with a few counts. The V gene is TRBV3-1, the J gene TRBJ2-2; TRBD2 agrees at 10 bases. CDR3 size: 15 residues. Per germline, CDR1 LGHDT and CDR2 YNNKEL (reference sequence). Trimming at V came to 3 bases and at J to 6 bases, leaving 4 bases not matched to a gene. CDR3 in amino acids: CASSQGLAGAGELFF. The CDR3 DNA is TGTGCCAGCAGCCAGGGTCTAGCGGGAGCCGGGGAGCTGTTTTTT.

This clonotype has a count of ten or more. The V call is TRBV4-1, the J call TRBJ1-1, with D hard to call. Trimming took off 1 base at V and 2 bases at J, with 8 bases between the two ends. This CDR3 has 14 amino acids. CDR1 MGHRA and CDR2 YSYEKL come from the germline V gene. The CDR3 region is CASSQVVFNTEAFF. The CDR3 DNA sequence: TGCGCCAGCAGCCAAGTCGTTTTTAACACTGAAGCTTTCTTT.

This chain uses TRBV4-2 with TRBJ2-3, with no clear D. Germline V gene lookup returns CDR1 LGHNA and CDR2 YNFKEQ. Trimming pared 0 bases from V and 5 bases from J, leaving 12 bases between. The CDR3 runs 15 residues. CDR3 bases: TGTGCCAGCAGCCAAGATTGGAAGGCAGGAGATACGCAGTATTTT. Amino acids: CASSQDWKAGDTQYF.

This clonotype was counted between two and nine times. The rearrangement links TRBV3-1 to TRBJ2-4, with D possibly TRBD2 on 7 matching bases. The CDR3 has 15 residues. Trimming removed 4 bases from V and 4 bases from J, with 14 bases in between. CDR1 is LGHDT and CDR2 is YNNKEL in the germline V gene (reference sequence). The CDR3 DNA sequence: TGTGCCAGCAGCCTGGAGGGGGGGCGGAAAAACATTCAGTACTTC. This encodes CASSLEGGRKNIQYF. Filled out from reference TRBV3-1 and TRBJ2-4, the complete variable domain reads DTAVSQTPKYLVTQMGNDKSIKCEQNLGHDTMYWYKQDSKKFLKIMFSYNNKELIINETVPNRFSPKSPDKAHLNLHINSLELGDSAVYFCASSLEGGRKNIQYFGAGTRLSVL.

This clonotype was observed at least ten times. V gene TRBV9 combines with J gene TRBJ2-3; D gene unclear. This CDR3 is 14 amino acids long. Trimming removed 4 bases from V and 4 bases from J, with 13 bases in between. The germline gives CDR1 SGDLS, CDR2 YYNGEE. The CDR3 sequence: CASSPGLVPDTQYF. CDR3 nucleotides: TGTGCCAGCAGCCCCGGGCTAGTCCCAGATACGCAGTATTTT.

This chain uses TRBV3-1 with TRBJ2-7; the D is unclear. The CDR3 runs to 14 residues. The germline gives CDR1 LGHDT, CDR2 YNNKEL (reference sequence). Deletions cut 0 bases from V and 0 bases from J, with 6 bases between. The CDR3 coding sequence is TGTGCCAGCAGCCAAGACCCCTTCTCCTACGAGCAGTACGTC. Amino acids: CASSQDPFSYEQYV.

This clonotype was counted a few times. The rearrangement uses TRBV12-5 and TRBJ2-1; 8 nucleotides align to TRBD1. Germline values: CDR1 LGHNT, CDR2 FRNRAP. The CDR3 spans 14 residues. V lost 6 bases to trimming and J lost 9 bases; unmatched junction nucleotides: 10. In DNA form, the CDR3 reads TGTGCTAGTGGCTTTTGGGAGGACAGGGCTGAGCAGTTCTTC. It codes for CASGFWEDRAEQFF.

The chain uses TRBV2 and TRBJ2-1; D gene unclear. V was shortened by 3 bases and J by 3 bases, with 12 bases between the two germline ends. The CDR3 length is 15 residues. CDR1 is SNHLY, CDR2 FYNNEI, per germline. The DNA of the CDR3 is TGTGCCAGCAGTGACAAGTCCCGCGGCTACAATGAGCAGTTCTTC. Amino acids: CASSDKSRGYNEQFF. Together with reference TRBV2 and TRBJ2-1, the CDR3 gives the full variable domain: EPEVTQTPSHQVTQMGQEVILRCVPISNHLYFYWYRQILGQKVEFLVSFYNNEISEKSEIFDDQFSVERPDGSNFTLKIRSTKLEDSAMYFCASSDKSRGYNEQFFGPGTRLTVL.

This clonotype showed up just a few times. The chain couples TRBV24-1 to TRBJ2-1; possible D gene TRBD2, 6 bases. Trimming removed 1 base from V and 8 bases from J, with 17 bases in between. CDR1 is KGHDR, CDR2 SFDVKD, per germline. This CDR3 is built from 16 residues. The CDR3 nucleotides read TGTGCCACCAGTGATTTTAGGGCAGGCTGGGGGGATGAGCAGTTCTTC. Translating it yields CATSDFRAGWGDEQFF.

This clonotype was seen only a few times. J is TRBJ1-1 and V is TRBV4-1; D is unresolved. This CDR3 comprises 15 residues. In germline, CDR1 is MGHRA, CDR2 YSYEKL. The V and J ends lost 0 bases and 2 bases respectively, with 10 bases between them. CDR3 region: CASSQEGGDNTEAFF. The CDR3 region has the DNA TGCGCCAGCAGCCAAGAGGGAGGAGATAACACTGAAGCTTTCTTT.

The chain recombines TRBV5-1 with TRBJ2-2; D is perhaps TRBD2 (5 bases). Trimming removed 4 bases at V and 3 bases at J, with 10 bases between. The CDR3 consists of 14 residues. Germline V CDR1 and CDR2: SGHRS, YFSETQ. In DNA form, the CDR3 reads TGCGCCAGCAGCGCCCACGGGGACACCGGGGAGCTGTTTTTT. Translation: CASSAHGDTGELFF.

This clonotype turned up a few times. V and J are TRBV20-1 and TRBJ1-2; 8 bases are a match to TRBD1. V was clipped by 1 base and J by 0 bases; unmatched bases: 7. CDR1 is DFQATT and CDR2 is SNEGSKA in the germline V gene (reference sequence). The CDR3 runs to 16 residues. CDR3 in amino acids: CSARASGTGTNYGYTF. Written as DNA, the CDR3 is TGCAGTGCTAGAGCCTCAGGGACAGGTACTAACTATGGCTACACCTTC.

Only a few counts were recorded for this clonotype. The gene calls are TRBV2 and TRBJ2-5; 9 positions match TRBD2. This CDR3 comprises 15 residues. Trimming took 5 bases from V and 5 from J; bases not matched to a gene: 9. Germline V gene data show CDR1 as SNHLY and CDR2 as FYNNEI. The CDR3 coding sequence is TGTGCCAGCAGTTGGAGCGGGAGGCGGGAGGAGACCCAGTACTTC. Translation: CASSWSGRREETQYF.

This clonotype was seen many times. The rearrangement uses TRBV2 and TRBJ2-1; D ambiguous. Between the trimmed V and J ends, which lost 2 bases and 8 bases, there was a span of 4 bases. CDR1 and CDR2 (germline): SNHLY, FYNNEI. This CDR3 is 11 amino acids long. CDR3 DNA sequence: TGTGCCAGCAGTGAACGAGATGAGCAGTTCTTC. Translation: CASSERDEQFF.

The CDR3 DNA is TGTGCCAGCAGCTCCGGGACAGGGGGGGAAGCTTTCTTT. Protein product: CASSSGTGGEAFF. The gene calls are TRBV5-5 and TRBJ1-1; 11 positions match TRBD1. Trimming removed 3 bases from V and 8 bases from J; junction bases left unmatched: 3. Germline lookup yields CDR1 SGHKS and CDR2 YYEKEE (reference sequence). The CDR3 runs to 13 residues.